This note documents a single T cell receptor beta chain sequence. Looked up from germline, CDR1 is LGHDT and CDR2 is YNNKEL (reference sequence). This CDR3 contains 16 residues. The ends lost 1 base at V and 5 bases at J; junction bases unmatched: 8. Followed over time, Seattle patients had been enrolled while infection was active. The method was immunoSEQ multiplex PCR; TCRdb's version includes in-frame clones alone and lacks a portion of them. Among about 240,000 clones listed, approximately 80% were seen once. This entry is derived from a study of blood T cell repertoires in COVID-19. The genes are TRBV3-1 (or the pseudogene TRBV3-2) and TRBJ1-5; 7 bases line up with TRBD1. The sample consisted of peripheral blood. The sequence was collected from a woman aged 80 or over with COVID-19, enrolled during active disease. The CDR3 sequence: CASSQGRPQGHQPQHF. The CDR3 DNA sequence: TGTGCCAGCAGCCAAGGCAGGCCACAGGGGCATCAGCCCCAGCATTTT.